One and the same sample provided the 16 T cell receptor beta chains below, sequenced in a study of breast tumors, draining lymph nodes, adjacent tissues. Samples came from axillary lymph nodes draining the breast cancer. TCRdb re-derived calls from the multiplex PCR reads in MiXCR, one entry per CDR3 protein. Among about 230,000 distinct CDR3 sequences listed, roughly 30% were seen once. Material for sequencing was axillary lymph node tissue. All receptors come from a female donor with breast cancer. Some clones in this sample may be carry-over from other donors' samples.

This clonotype has a handful of counts. This may arise from a read error, as a much more abundant clone is one base away. The chain recombines TRBV11-3 with TRBJ2-3; 9 bases match TRBD2. Germline CDR1 and CDR2: SGHNT and YENEEA. V was pared by 3 bases and J by 1 base, with 5 bases of the junction left unmatched. The CDR3 extends over 16 amino acids. The CDR3, as DNA: TGTGCCAGCAGCTTTTTAGCGGGAGCCGGCACAGATACGCAGTATTTT. This gives the protein CASSFLAGAGTDTQYF.

In this sample, this clonotype turned up a few times. The chain uses TRBV20-1 and TRBJ1-1; possibly TRBD1 for D (5 bases). This CDR3 has 19 residues. V was trimmed by 0 bases and J by 5 bases, leaving 28 bases between them. Germline assignment: CDR1 DFQATT and CDR2 SNEGSKA (reference sequence). This CDR3 reads CSARDTIPGHMGTWTEAFF. In DNA form, the CDR3 reads TGCAGTGCTAGAGATACGATTCCGGGGCATATGGGAACTTGGACTGAAGCTTTCTTT.

At least ten counts were recorded for this clonotype. This rearrangement joins TRBV10-3 to TRBJ2-2; possibly TRBD2 for D (7 bases). This CDR3 has 15 residues. V dropped 6 bases and J dropped 2 bases, with 13 bases sitting between them. The germline CDR1 and CDR2 sequences are ENHRY and SYGVKD. The CDR3 DNA follows: TGTGCCATCAGGGGGGGGCTGGCAAACACCGGGGAGCTGTTTTTT. Translating it yields CAIRGGLANTGELFF.

As to this clonotype: The conserved phenylalanine or tryptophan is not found at the CDR3 terminus, so this likely reflects a read error. The rearrangement joins TRBV28 to TRBJ1-2, with a tentative D call TRBD1 (6 bases). V lost 4 bases and J lost 8, with 20 bases in between. The germline CDR1 and CDR2 sequences are MDHEN and SYDVKM. The CDR3 extends over 15 amino acids. The CDR3 coding sequence is TGTGCCAGCAGTTCCCCCTCGACAGGACTGAGCGGCTACACCTTG. Its protein product is CASSSPSTGLSGYTL.

This clonotype was seen only a few times. The chain uses TRBV28 and TRBJ2-3; 10 nucleotides align to TRBD2. CDR1 MDHEN and CDR2 SYDVKM come from the germline V gene. CDR3 length: 16 residues. J was trimmed by 4 bases and V by 3 bases; bases with no gene match: 7. The CDR3 spells CASSFPASGSADTQYF. The CDR3 region has the DNA TGTGCCAGCAGTTTCCCGGCTAGCGGGAGTGCAGATACGCAGTATTTT.

V gene TRBV5-1 combines with J gene TRBJ2-1, with D maybe TRBD1 (5 bases). Trimming removed 1 base from V and 0 bases from J, with 8 bases in between. The germline V gene encodes CDR1 SGHRS and CDR2 YFSETQ. CDR3 length equals 15 residues. The DNA for the CDR3 is TGCGCCAGCAGCTTGCAGGGTAGCTCCTACAATGAGCAGTTCTTC. Its translation is CASSLQGSSYNEQFF. Variable domain in full (rest from reference TRBV5-1 and TRBJ2-1): KAGVTQTPRYLIKTRGQQVTLSCSPISGHRSVSWYQQTPGQGLQFLFEYFSETQRNKGNFPGRFSGRQFSNSRSEMNVSTLELGDSALYLCASSLQGSSYNEQFFGPGTRLTVL.

A word on this clonotype: The junction departs from the called germline gene at one end, perhaps through a read error. The chain recombines TRBV18 with TRBJ2-7, with TRBD1 matching over 11 bases. The CDR3 runs to 14 residues. The germline CDR1 and CDR2 sequences are KGHSH and LQKENI. CDR3 DNA: TGTGCCAGCTCACGGACAGGGGGCTGCTACGAGCAATACTTC. Translated, it gives CASSRTGGCYEQYF.

In its sample, this clonotype was seen many times. The rearrangement links TRBV6-4 to TRBJ2-1; the match to TRBD2 covers 10 bases. The CDR3 runs 15 residues. V lost 6 bases, J lost 5 bases, and 7 bases stayed unmatched. Germline V gives CDR1 MRHNA, CDR2 SNTAGT. The CDR3 here is CASSVLAGSNNEQFF. The CDR3 DNA reads as TGTGCCAGCAGCGTACTAGCGGGATCTAACAATGAGCAGTTCTTC.

This clonotype was seen repeatedly, ten times or more. The J gene is TRBJ2-5, the V gene TRBV5-1; D may be TRBD1 (6 bases). V was trimmed by 4 bases and J by 2 bases, leaving 15 bases between them. Germline-derived CDR1 and CDR2 are SGHRS and YFSETQ. CDR3 size: 15 residues. This chain's CDR3 is CASSPSQGRQETQYF. CDR3 nucleotides: TGCGCCAGCAGCCCCTCACAGGGTAGGCAAGAGACCCAGTACTTC.

This clonotype occurred many times. The rearrangement links TRBV24-1 to TRBJ2-1; possible D gene TRBD2, 6 bases. The CDR3 loop spans 16 amino acids. The germline gives CDR1 KGHDR, CDR2 SFDVKD. V lost 2 bases and J lost 3, with 13 bases in between. CDR3 residues: CATSDSTGTFYNEQFF. In DNA, the CDR3 is TGTGCCACCAGTGATTCGACCGGGACTTTCTACAATGAGCAGTTCTTC.

This clonotype has at least ten counts. The chain links TRBV4-3 to TRBJ2-1; a possible D gene is TRBD2 (6 bases). The V gene lost 1 base and the J gene lost 0 bases, with 10 bases spanning the gap. Germline-derived CDR1 and CDR2 are LGHNA and YSLEER. The CDR3 is 16 residues long. The CDR3 sequence: CASSQGHGSSYNEQFF. Here the CDR3 DNA reads TGCGCCAGCAGCCAAGGTCACGGGAGCTCCTACAATGAGCAGTTCTTC.

Regarding this clonotype: Since a much larger clone is just one base distant, this may be a read error. The chain joins TRBV7-3 to TRBJ2-4; a possible D gene is TRBD2 (5 bases). Germline loops: CDR1 SGHTA, CDR2 FQGTGA. The length of the CDR3 is 15 residues. The CDR3 region is CASSSRVWAKNIQSF. As DNA, the CDR3 is TGTGCCAGCAGCTCGCGGGTCTGGGCCAAAAACATTCAGTCCTTC.

The J gene is TRBJ1-4, the V gene TRBV6-4; 10 bases are shared with TRBD1. The CDR3 runs 16 residues. V lost 6 bases and J lost 2; bases outside the gene matches: 6. CDR1 MRHNA and CDR2 SNTAGT come from the germline V gene. The CDR3 DNA is TGTGCCAGCAGCCGGGACAGGGGTGACACTAATGAAAAACTGTTTTTT. It encodes CASSRDRGDTNEKLFF.

To note about this clonotype: Possible read error: a much larger clone is one base away. This chain connects TRBV18 to TRBJ2-2; D not certain. V lost 6 bases and J lost 6, with 11 bases in between. The CDR3 extends over 13 amino acids. Germline CDR1 is KGHSH and CDR2 is LQKENI. As DNA, the CDR3 is TGTGCCAGCTCTGATGCTGATCCCGGGGAGCTGTTTTTT. This gives the protein CASSDADPGELFF. Full variable domain (missing parts from reference TRBV18 and TRBJ2-2): NAGVMQNPRHLVRRRGQEARLRCSPMKGHSHVYWYRQLPEEGLKFMVYLQKENIIDESGMPKERFSAEFPKEGPSILRIQQVVRGDSAAYFCASSDADPGELFFGEGSRLTVL.

This clonotype was seen many times. The chain has TRBV19 and TRBJ2-5, with 7 bases that match TRBD2. The CDR3 spans 15 residues. Germline assignment: CDR1 LNHDA and CDR2 SQIVND (reference sequence). V was pared by 3 bases and J by 4 bases, with 8 bases of the junction left unmatched. CDR3 sequence: CASSISHQRGETQYF. The CDR3 DNA sequence: TGTGCCAGTAGTATCTCGCATCAGCGGGGAGAGACCCAGTACTTC.

The sample holds many counts of this clonotype. Germline is not matched at one junction end, which may reflect a read error. CDR3 region: CASSLAQDRDYEQYF. The CDR3 nucleotides read TGTGCTAGCAGCTTAGCGCAGGACAGGGACTACGAGCAGTACTTC. The rearrangement links TRBV7-7 to TRBJ2-7; 8 bases match TRBD1. CDR1 is SSHAT and CDR2 is FNYEAQ in the germline V gene (reference sequence). The CDR3 spans 15 residues.